These 7 T cell receptor beta chains came from one sample sequenced in a study of a mutant IDH1 vaccine in newly diagnosed glioma. This table comes from immunoSEQ multiplex PCR, and its TCRdb copy is limited to in-frame clones, with some not included. The sample lists around 50,000 clones; about 88% were seen once. The antigens for these receptors are not known. Time point indicated: week 35, safety follow-up. The content of each vaccine dose was 300 ug of mutant IDH1 20-mer peptide, and topical imiquimod accompanied it. This sample comprised PBMCs, obtained from a glioma patient whose treatment included an IDH1 peptide vaccine. The receptors stem from a woman aged 40 to 50 with glioma.

The chain is built from TRBV7-8 and TRBJ2-7; 7 bases align to TRBD2. V shed 5 bases and J 4 bases; nucleotides not matched to a gene: 14. The CDR3 contains 16 residues. Looked up from germline, CDR1 is SGHVS and CDR2 is FQNEAQ. In DNA, the CDR3 is TGTGCCAGCAGCCTAATTCCCACGGGAGGATGGTACGAGCAGTACTTC. The encoded protein is CASSLIPTGGWYEQYF.

The J gene is TRBJ1-5, the V gene TRBV27; 8 bases agree with TRBD1. The CDR3 is 16 residues long. V lost 4 bases, J lost 6 bases, and 11 bases stayed unmatched. Germline CDR1 is MNHEY and CDR2 is SMNVEV (reference sequence). The CDR3 bases are TGTGCCAGCAGTTCCGGGACAGGAAGGGAGGGTCAGCCCCAGCATTTT. It codes for CASSSGTGREGQPQHF.

This chain links TRBV27 with TRBJ1-2, with 10 bases matching TRBD1. The trim removed 6 bases at V and 4 bases at J, leaving 14 bases unmatched. Germline lookup yields CDR1 MNHEY and CDR2 SMNVEV (reference sequence). CDR3 length: 17 residues. The CDR3 here is CASRPGQGGFSGYGYTF. CDR3 coding DNA: TGTGCCAGCAGACCAGGACAGGGGGGGTTTTCGGGCTATGGCTACACCTTC.

In nucleotides, the CDR3 is TGTGCCAGCAGCCAATTGCGGGAGACCCAGTACTTC. Protein product: CASSQLRETQYF. The chain uses TRBV14 and TRBJ2-5; D unclear. CDR1 and CDR2 (germline): SGHDN, FVKESK. The CDR3 is made up of 12 amino acids. V shed 2 bases and J shed 5 bases, with 6 bases lying between them.

The chain uses TRBV11-3 and TRBJ2-7; a possible D gene is TRBD2 (6 bases). The CDR3 consists of 15 residues. V was clipped by 0 bases and J by 0 bases, with 9 bases between them. The V gene's germline CDR1 is SGHNT and CDR2 YENEEA. The CDR3 DNA reads TGTGCCAGCAGCTTAGATGGTAGCGGCTCCTACGAGCAGTACTTC. Its protein is CASSLDGSGSYEQYF.

V and J are TRBV5-1 and TRBJ2-5, with a tentative D call TRBD2 (6 bases). Per the germline V gene, CDR1 is SGHRS and CDR2 is YFSETQ. This CDR3 comprises 16 residues. Trimming stripped 4 bases from V and 5 bases from J, with 21 bases between. The DNA for the CDR3 is TGCGCCAGCAGCCAAGGAGGGTTGGGTCTAAGGGAGACCCAGTACTTC. It translates to CASSQGGLGLRETQYF.

The chain combines TRBV2 with TRBJ2-2, with TRBD2 matching 10 bases. Trimming took 10 bases from V and 2 from J; bases not matched to a gene: 7. This CDR3 contains 15 residues. Germline V lookup: CDR1 SNHLY, CDR2 FYNNEI. Written as DNA, the CDR3 is TGTGCCACCGTTAGCGGGGGGATAAACACCGGGGAGCTGTTTTTT. Residues: CATVSGGINTGELFF.